This passage covers 19 T cell receptor beta chains from one sample sequenced in a study of regulatory T cells in long-lasting Graves disease. As for time point: persistent/refractory GD, antithyroid drugs over 5 years with positive TRAb. The TCR library was made from RNA that had been extracted from PBMCs in TRIzol. Investigators prepared the TCR beta libraries by applying iRepertoire HTBI primers and Arm-PCR of CDR3 regions. TCRdb ran MiXCR on the multiplex PCR reads and lists one entry per CDR3 protein. This sample has fewer than 550,000 distinct CDR3 sequences, with about a fifth found just once. The specimen comprised peripheral blood mononuclear cells (PBMCs), sampled when the disease was refractory, from a patient treated with antithyroid drugs. All receptors derive from a female donor with Graves disease.

The table lists this clonotype with a count of one. The chain couples TRBV29-1 to TRBJ1-4; D unclear. V lost 2 bases and J lost 7, with 11 bases in between. Germline values: CDR1 SQVTM, CDR2 ANQGSEA. The CDR3 loop spans 13 amino acids. This chain's CDR3 is CSVEWGMGEKLFF. CDR3 coding DNA: TGCAGCGTTGAATGGGGAATGGGTGAAAAACTGTTTTTT.

Points on this clonotype: Given a much more abundant clone one base away, this may be a read error. The CDR3 carries no conserved terminal phenylalanine or tryptophan, so it likely arises from a read error. The chain carries TRBV5-1 and TRBJ2-7, with D uncertain. The V end was cut by 2 bases, the J end by 2 bases, with 14 bases between. Germline CDR1 and CDR2: SGHRS and YFSETQ. The CDR3 extends over 15 amino acids. CDR3 sequence: CASSFDLGQTYEQYL. Here the CDR3 DNA reads TGCGCCAGCAGCTTTGATCTCGGCCAGACCTACGAGCAGTACCTC.

This clonotype was detected many times. The chain joins TRBV2 to TRBJ1-1; D is perhaps TRBD1 (5 bases). Germline loops: CDR1 SNHLY, CDR2 FYNNEI. Trimming left V 8 bases short and J 3 bases short, with 31 bases between. This CDR3 has 19 residues. The CDR3 protein is CASVPEPRAWTRGDTEAFF. The CDR3 bases are TGTGCCAGCGTACCGGAGCCGCGAGCTTGGACACGGGGGGACACTGAAGCTTTCTTT.

Only a few counts were recorded for this clonotype. The chain recombines TRBV6-1 with TRBJ1-2; 7 bases are a match to TRBD1. In germline, CDR1 is MNHNS, CDR2 SASEGT. Trimming took 7 bases from V and 4 from J; bases not matched to a gene: 9. The CDR3 sequence is 14 residues long. The CDR3 nucleotides read TGTGCCAGCAAACCGACAGGGCAGACCTATGGCTACACCTTC. Its translation: CASKPTGQTYGYTF.

This clonotype was detected a few times. The rearrangement links TRBV14 to TRBJ1-5; D gene unclear. CDR1 and CDR2 (germline): SGHDN, FVKESK. V lost 0 bases and J lost 3, with 6 bases in between. This CDR3 comprises 14 residues. As DNA, the CDR3 is TGTGCCAGCAGCCAAGACCGAAACAATCAGCCCCAGCATTTT. Translated: CASSQDRNNQPQHF.

V and J are TRBV27 and TRBJ2-1, with 8 bases that match TRBD2. Trimming took 2 bases from V and 0 from J; bases not matched to a gene: 3. Per the germline V gene, CDR1 is MNHEY and CDR2 is SMNVEV (reference sequence). This CDR3 has 16 amino acids. The chain's CDR3 is CASSLGSGISYNEQFF. The CDR3 nucleotides are TGTGCCAGCAGTTTAGGTAGCGGGATCTCCTACAATGAGCAGTTCTTC.

As for this clonotype: A read error is possible here, since a much larger clone lies one base away. The rearrangement joins TRBV6-9 to TRBJ1-2; D unclear. V dropped 3 bases and J dropped 4 bases, with 15 bases sitting between them. CDR1 and CDR2 (germline): MNHGY, SVAAGI. CDR3 size: 15 residues. DNA for the CDR3: TGTGCCAGCAGTTACAAAGGACGGCCTGGCTATGGCTACACCTTC. Encoded protein: CASSYKGRPGYGYTF.

This clonotype turned up a few times. This chain links TRBV29-1 with TRBJ2-7; D remains ambiguous. Per the germline V gene, CDR1 is SQVTM and CDR2 is ANQGSEA. The V gene lost 4 bases and the J gene lost 3 bases, with 13 bases spanning the gap. CDR3 length equals 13 residues. The CDR3 spells CSVVAAPLYEQYF. In DNA, the CDR3 is TGCAGCGTTGTGGCAGCCCCTCTCTACGAGCAGTACTTC.

This chain connects TRBV29-1 to TRBJ1-1, with a possible D match to TRBD1 (5 bases). Germline loops: CDR1 SQVTM, CDR2 ANQGSEA. The CDR3 has 11 amino acids. V was cut by 3 bases and J by 6 bases, with 8 bases left in between. CDR3: CSVDRGPEAFF. DNA for the CDR3: TGCAGCGTTGACCGGGGACCTGAAGCTTTCTTT.

In this sample, this clonotype turned up a few times. V gene TRBV3-1 combines with J gene TRBJ2-7; D is possibly TRBD2 (5 bases). The CDR3 covers 12 residues. V was trimmed by 2 bases and J by 6 bases, leaving 8 bases between them. Germline V gene data show CDR1 as LGHDT and CDR2 as YNNKEL (reference sequence). The CDR3 nucleotides read TGTGCCAGCAGCCAACAAGAGGGCGAGCAGTACTTC. Residues: CASSQQEGEQYF.

This clonotype came up a few times. The CDR3 coding sequence is TGTGCCAGCAGCTTCCAGCCGGATCAGCCCCAGCATTTT. Protein: CASSFQPDQPQHF. The rearrangement uses TRBV5-5 and TRBJ1-5, with D hard to call. Trimming cost V 2 bases and J 5 bases, with 8 bases left between them. The CDR3 is 13 residues long. The V gene's germline CDR1 is SGHKS and CDR2 YYEKEE (reference sequence).

The V gene is TRBV20-1, the J gene TRBJ2-5; 10 bases map to TRBD2. V lost 4 bases, J lost 2 bases, and 10 bases stayed unmatched. CDR1 DFQATT and CDR2 SNEGSKA come from the germline V gene (reference sequence). This CDR3 has 16 residues. Here the CDR3 DNA reads TGCAGTGCTAACTCGCCGGGACTAGCGAAACAAGAGACCCAGTACTTC. Translation gives CSANSPGLAKQETQYF.

This chain links TRBV10-3 with TRBJ2-2; 7 nucleotides align to TRBD1. V gave up 3 bases and J gave up 4 bases; unmatched junction bases: 8. In germline, CDR1 is ENHRY, CDR2 SYGVKD. This CDR3 region has 16 residues. The CDR3 DNA is TGTGCCATCAGTGAACAGGGGAGTTGGGGCACCGGGGAGCTGTTTTTT. It translates to CAISEQGSWGTGELFF.

The chain joins TRBV20-1 to TRBJ2-2; 10 bases are shared with TRBD2. The V segment lost 3 bases and the J segment 1 base; nucleotides outside the gene matches: 2. The CDR3 contains 15 residues. CDR1 DFQATT and CDR2 SNEGSKA come from the germline V gene (reference sequence). The CDR3 DNA sequence: TGCAGTGCTAGCGCTAGCGGGGGGAACACCGGGGAGCTGTTTTTT. Amino acid sequence: CSASASGGNTGELFF.

The genes are TRBV12-3 or TRBV12-4 and TRBJ1-5, with TRBD1 as a possible D gene (6 bases). The germline V and J ends were trimmed by 6 bases and 3 bases, with 18 bases remaining between them. CDR3 size: 16 residues. The CDR3, as DNA: TGTGCCAGCAGCCTGGCCGGCAGGGGCGACAATCAGCCCCAGCATTTT. Amino acid sequence: CASSLAGRGDNQPQHF.

This clonotype has ten or more counts. This chain links TRBV11-3 with TRBJ2-2; TRBD1 might be the D (6 bases). This CDR3 region has 13 residues. Germline CDR1 and CDR2: SGHNT and YENEEA. Deletions cut 5 bases from V and 6 bases from J, with 10 bases between. CDR3 DNA sequence: TGTGCCAGCAGCGTGGACAGTGCCGGGGAGCTGTTTTTT. It yields the protein CASSVDSAGELFF. The full variable domain, completed using reference TRBV11-3 and TRBJ2-2, is EAGVVQSPRYKIIEKKQPVAFWCNPISGHNTLYWYLQNLGQGPELLIRYENEEAVDDSQLPKDRFSAERLKGVDSTLKIQPAELGDSAVYLCASSVDSAGELFFGEGSRLTVL.

The table lists this clonotype with a few counts. CDR3 sequence reads: CASSYGQGALETQYF. The CDR3 DNA is TGTGCCAGCAGTTATGGGCAGGGAGCCCTTGAGACCCAGTACTTC. The V call is TRBV6-5, the J call TRBJ2-5, with D perhaps given as TRBD1 or TRBD2 (5 bases each). This CDR3 region has 15 residues. Trimming shortened V by 3 bases and J by 5 bases, and 16 bases separated the two germline ends. CDR1 MNHEY and CDR2 SVGAGI come from the germline V gene.

CDR3: CASSGQGAGEQFF. The CDR3 bases are TGTGCCAGCAGTGGACAGGGGGCCGGTGAGCAGTTCTTC. The gene calls are TRBV2 and TRBJ2-1, with 10 bases lining up with TRBD1. V lost 4 bases and J lost 9; bases outside the gene matches: 3. CDR1 SNHLY and CDR2 FYNNEI come from the germline V gene. The CDR3 is 13 amino acids.

This clonotype was recorded a few times. The gene calls are TRBV20-1 and TRBJ1-1; TRBD1 matches at 12 bases. CDR1 and CDR2 from the germline V gene are DFQATT and SNEGSKA (reference sequence). The V gene end was trimmed by 4 bases and the J gene end by 5 bases; junction bases not matched to a gene: 8. This CDR3 spans 15 amino acids. CDR3 coding DNA: TGCAGTGCTACCGGGACAGGGGGCGCGGGAACTGAAGCTTTCTTT. Amino acid sequence: CSATGTGGAGTEAFF.